This T cell receptor (beta chain) was profiled in a study of shared clonotypes between healthy human individuals (dated by TCRdb to about 2020). With regard to the full study: The cohort comprised a couple of women and a few men aged 18 to 49 years. Each donor's leukapheresis produced roughly between roughly 0.85 and 10 billion PBMCs. For each donor, CD4 naive and CD4 memory were each run on three plates, CD8 naive on two plates, and CD8 memory on one plate. Different laboratories and diverse techniques were used to prepare libraries and sequence TCR repertoires, to increase sequencing depth and limit assay-specific biases. The study deeply sequenced blood TCR repertoires of five healthy adults to estimate repertoire size and the extent of clonotype sharing between individuals. General conclusions and limits of the study: Compared with non-shared clonotypes, the clonotypes found in all four sorted-subset donors had higher generation probabilities. When a handful of donors were compared, the shared fraction of clonotypes was about 5% for naive CD4, over 3% for naive CD8, 2% to 2.5% for memory CD4, and 0.3% to 0.5% for memory CD8. Even with the large sequencing depth, rarefaction of the sorted-subset datasets indicated that sequencing was incomplete. Sampling was limited to blood, and TCR repertoires in tissue likely differ from TCR repertoires in blood. Pairwise subsampling indicated that sequencing depth was expected to affect the degree of clonotype sharing among donors. The small number of donors limited the genetic and exposure-history diversity represented. Naive subsets generally had larger estimated clonotype richness than memory subsets.

The CDR3, from cysteine to phenylalanine, totals 15 residues. CDR3 DNA only is kept here, 45 bases in frame from base 1. As encoded in the germline V gene (reference sequence), CDR1 is LNHNV while CDR2 is YYDKDF. Trimming takes 5 bases off V and 10 bases off J; junction bases not matched to a gene: 9. CD8 naive samples consisted of CD45RO-negative cells that were positively selected for CCR7, yielding a CD45RA+CCR7+ population without TemRA cells. The donors were healthy, HIV-negative adults with no recently reported acute infections or vaccinations. Every donor was a Caucasian adult living in Nashville, Tennessee, USA. Blood was obtained by leukapheresis, after which PBMCs were separated by Ficoll-Histopaque density gradient centrifugation and cryopreserved in liquid nitrogen vapor phase. Purity and quantity of every magnetically sorted T cell population were checked by analytical flow cytometry. Each sorted fraction had its genomic DNA isolated and then quantified by UV absorbance on a Nanodrop 2000c.

Using the deep immunoSEQ assay, multiplex PCR amplified TCR CDR3 regions from genomic DNA. Extracted genomic DNA from each cell subset was distributed evenly across all wells of several immunoSEQ 96-well plates, and each plate was treated as a replicate. For sorted subsets, around 200 ng genomic DNA, equal to 30,000 to 35,000 T cell genomes, was loaded into each replicate PCR. Purified libraries were measured with a Qubit 3.0 fluorometer, size-checked on a Bioanalyzer 2100, and measured again with the KAPA Library Quantification kit. Each immunoSEQ 96-well plate was sequenced on its own single-read 150-cycle Illumina NextSeq 550 flow cell. Per the authors' processing: The immunoSEQ output contained only junctional sequences without quality scores, so filtering could not match that applied to full-length reads. To assign V/J genes and CDR3, sequences were annotated against IMGT germline references using PyIR, a Python wrapper for IgBLAST v1.9. Any read was removed if the V/J assignment was weak (E-value above 1e-6), the CDR3 was missing, or the read contained stop codons, out-of-frame junctions, or ambiguous translated residues. A V3J clonotype was defined by an identical inferred V gene, J gene, and CDR3 amino acid sequence. Percentage overlap between repertoires was calculated by dividing the number of shared unique clonotypes by the size of the smaller repertoire. Three approaches were used to assess repertoire richness: RTK rarefaction, the Chao1 estimator, and Recon v2.1 estimates of unobserved clonotypes. Generation probabilities for all TCRbeta clonotypes obtained by the gDNA method from a handful of donors were computed using OLGA. TCRdb holds this immuneACCESS table with in-frame rearrangements only. Some clones are missing; in checked studies, unresolved V genes explain under half, and the rest has no known cause. The V and J calls and clone size are taken from that table; D and trimming were inferred from the DNA. This sample is represented by roughly 570,000 clones; roughly 98% of them were singletons. The top ten hold approximately 0.3% of the sample.

The count of this clone is one. Which antigen it targets is not known. Base qualities are not at hand, and no much larger clone is one base apart. Recombination connected TRBV15 to TRBJ2-1, with 12 middle bases fitting TRBD2. The source of this sequence is a man aged 25-40 years in good health. Sequencing was performed on naive CD8+ T cells sorted from blood. What the cell subset or site label conveys for this sample: CD45RA+CCR7+. The CDR3 reads as follows: CATSGRLAGEEEQFF. The nucleotide sequence reads as follows: TGTGCCACCAGCGGAAGACTAGCGGGAGAGGAGGAGCAGTTCTTC.